A single sample is the source of the 16 T cell receptor beta chains below, sequenced in a study of blood T cell repertoires in COVID-19. The data were produced by immunoSEQ multiplex PCR, yet TCRdb's version contains in-frame clones alone and is incomplete. The data show some 200,000 clones, 87% seen once. Sequencing used peripheral blood. The receptors were sampled from a man in his sixties with active or convalescent COVID-19.

V usage is TRBV27 and J usage is TRBJ2-1; 10 bases are shared with TRBD2. The CDR3 is made up of 15 amino acids. In germline, CDR1 is MNHEY, CDR2 SMNVEV (reference sequence). Losses at the gene ends were 2 bases for V and 9 bases for J; bases not matched to a gene: 7. The CDR3 reads CASSLSGGARGEQFF. The CDR3 nucleotides are TGTGCCAGCAGTTTAAGCGGGGGGGCGAGAGGTGAGCAGTTCTTC.

J is TRBJ1-2 and V is TRBV6-5, with D perhaps matching TRBD1 (6 bases). Germline lookup yields CDR1 MNHEY and CDR2 SVGAGI. V was clipped by 6 bases and J by 0 bases, with 8 bases between them. This CDR3 is 13 amino acids long. The CDR3 DNA is TGTGCCAGCAGGGACAGTTCTAACTATGGCTACACCTTC. Amino acids: CASRDSSNYGYTF.

The chain's CDR3 is CASSWGTGASGGYTF. The CDR3 nucleotides read TGCGCCAGCAGCTGGGGGACAGGGGCCAGTGGCGGCTACACCTTC. This chain joins TRBV5-1 and TRBJ1-2; 10 bases align to TRBD1. The junction had 10 bases not matched to a gene; V was cut back by 3 bases and J by 8 bases. CDR1 is SGHRS, CDR2 YFSETQ, per germline. The CDR3 runs 15 residues. Based on the CDR3 plus reference TRBV5-1 and TRBJ1-2, the full variable domain is KAGVTQTPRYLIKTRGQQVTLSCSPISGHRSVSWYQQTPGQGLQFLFEYFSETQRNKGNFPGRFSGRQFSNSRSEMNVSTLELGDSALYLCASSWGTGASGGYTFGSGTRLTVV.

The chain employs TRBV3-1 (or the pseudogene TRBV3-2) and TRBJ1-1; no firm D call. CDR1 LGHDT and CDR2 YNNKEL come from the germline V gene (reference sequence). The V gene lost 0 bases and the J gene lost 2 bases, with 13 bases spanning the gap. This CDR3 region has 16 residues. The CDR3 here is CASSQDPRGSNTEAFF. The CDR3 nucleotides are TGTGCCAGCAGCCAAGACCCCCGTGGGAGTAACACTGAAGCTTTCTTT.

The V gene is TRBV7-9, the J gene TRBJ1-2, with D possibly being TRBD1 (5 bases). Trimming took 2 bases from V and 2 from J, leaving 12 bases between them. Germline V gives CDR1 SEHNR, CDR2 FQNEAQ (reference sequence). The CDR3 length is 15 residues. As DNA, the CDR3 is TGTGCCAGCAGCTTACCGGGGGAACTAAACTATGGCTACACCTTC. Encoded protein: CASSLPGELNYGYTF.

The rearrangement uses TRBV3-1 (or the pseudogene TRBV3-2) and TRBJ1-3; D ambiguous. Trimming pared 1 base from V and 8 bases from J, leaving 9 bases between. The germline V gene has CDR1 LGHDT and CDR2 YNNKEL (reference sequence). The CDR3 runs to 13 residues. This CDR3 reads CASSQGQEDTIYF. Here the CDR3 DNA reads TGTGCCAGCAGCCAAGGGCAGGAGGACACCATATATTTT.

The rearrangement joins TRBV3-1 (or the pseudogene TRBV3-2) to TRBJ2-7; tentative D call: TRBD2 (5 bases). V was cut by 2 bases and J by 5 bases, with 28 bases left in between. Per the germline V gene, CDR1 is LGHDT and CDR2 is YNNKEL (reference sequence). This CDR3 has 19 residues. Written as DNA, the CDR3 is TGTGCCAGCAGCCAACACCAGGTGAGGGCAGGAACCGTCCGCAACGAGCAGTACTTC. Translation gives CASSQHQVRAGTVRNEQYF.

The chain combines TRBV5-1 with TRBJ1-2, with no clear D. The V and J ends lost 0 bases and 6 bases respectively, with 9 bases between them. CDR1 and CDR2 (germline): SGHRS, YFSETQ. The CDR3 has 13 amino acids. The CDR3 here is CASSLAGRNGYTF. The DNA for the CDR3 is TGCGCCAGCAGCTTGGCCGGCAGGAATGGCTACACCTTC.

The V and J genes are TRBV3-1 (or the pseudogene TRBV3-2) and TRBJ1-6; 12 positions agree with TRBD1. CDR3 length: 17 residues. The germline V gene has CDR1 LGHDT and CDR2 YNNKEL (reference sequence). J gave up 9 bases and V 4 bases, and 10 bases lay outside the gene matches. The CDR3 DNA is TGTGCCAGCAGCCCCACCGGGACAGGGGGCGAAAGTTCACCCCTCCACTTT. Translated: CASSPTGTGGESSPLHF.

The V and J genes are TRBV4-1 and TRBJ2-5; D ambiguous. This CDR3 spans 14 amino acids. Trimming pared 2 bases from V and 2 bases from J, leaving 9 bases between. Germline loops: CDR1 MGHRA, CDR2 YSYEKL. The CDR3 spells CASSQSRLQETQYF. Written as DNA, the CDR3 is TGCGCCAGCAGCCAATCCAGATTACAAGAGACCCAGTACTTC.

V and J are TRBV19 and TRBJ2-4, with 9 bases fitting TRBD2. Trimming at V came to 3 bases and at J to 0 bases, leaving 6 bases not matched to a gene. CDR3 size: 17 residues. CDR1 LNHDA and CDR2 SQIVND come from the germline V gene (reference sequence). The CDR3 loop reads CASSMVAGALAKNIQYF. The CDR3 coding sequence is TGTGCCAGTAGTATGGTAGCGGGGGCCTTAGCCAAAAACATTCAGTACTTC.

The chain couples TRBV6-2 or TRBV6-3 to TRBJ2-1; a possible D gene is TRBD2 (5 bases). CDR1 and CDR2 (germline): MNHEY, SVGEGT. This CDR3 is 12 amino acids long. Trimming stripped 6 bases from V and 7 bases from J, with 10 bases between. The CDR3 sequence: CASSQRVNEQFF. CDR3 in DNA: TGTGCCAGCAGCCAGAGGGTTAATGAGCAGTTCTTC.

This clone was detected only once. One end of the junction varies from germline; a read error may be responsible. The rearrangement uses TRBV20-1 and TRBJ1-4; the D is unclear. Germline V gene data show CDR1 as DFQATT and CDR2 as SNEGSKA (reference sequence). The CDR3 covers 11 residues. For the CDR3, the DNA is TGCAGTGCGAGAGTCGACTACGAACTGTTTTTT. As protein: CSARVDYELFF.

The chain combines TRBV6-1 with TRBJ1-2, with D tentatively TRBD1 (6 bases). Germline V lookup: CDR1 MNHNS, CDR2 SASEGT. This CDR3 has 16 residues. V was pared by 0 bases and J by 5 bases, with 16 bases between. The chain's CDR3 is CASSEALSGDPYGYTF. The CDR3 DNA is TGTGCCAGCAGTGAAGCTCTTTCAGGGGACCCATATGGCTACACCTTC.

In its sample, this clone was seen once. V gene TRBV7-9 combines with J gene TRBJ1-5, with D maybe TRBD1 (6 bases). Trimming took 9 bases from V and 0 from J, leaving 15 bases between them. The CDR3 is made up of 15 amino acids. Per the germline V gene, CDR1 is SEHNR and CDR2 is FQNEAQ (reference sequence). CDR3 sequence: CARNSGADSNQPQHF. The CDR3, as DNA: TGTGCCAGGAACTCAGGGGCTGATAGCAATCAGCCCCAGCATTTT.

The chain has TRBV11-2 and TRBJ1-6; D perhaps matches TRBD1 (5 bases). This CDR3 spans 16 amino acids. The V end was cut by 5 bases, the J end by 6 bases, with 17 bases between. Germline V gene sequence: CDR1 SGHAT, CDR2 FQNNGV. The CDR3, as DNA: TGTGCCAGCAGCGCCTTGGGGAGGGGTACTAATTCACCCCTCCACTTT. Its translation: CASSALGRGTNSPLHF.